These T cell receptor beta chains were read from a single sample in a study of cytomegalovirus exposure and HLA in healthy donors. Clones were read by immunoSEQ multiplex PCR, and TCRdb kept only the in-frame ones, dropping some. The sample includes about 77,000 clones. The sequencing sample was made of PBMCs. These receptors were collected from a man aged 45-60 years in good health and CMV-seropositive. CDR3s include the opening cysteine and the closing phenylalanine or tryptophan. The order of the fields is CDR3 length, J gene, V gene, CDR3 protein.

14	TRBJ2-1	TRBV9	CASSSGGADNEQFF
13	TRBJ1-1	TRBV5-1	CASSLSRNTEAFF
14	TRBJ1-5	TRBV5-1	CASSLGGSNQPQHF
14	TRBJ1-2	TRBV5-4	CASSPTGESYGYTF
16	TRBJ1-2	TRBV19	CASSIVSAKANYGYTF
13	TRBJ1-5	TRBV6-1	CASQGREGQPQHF
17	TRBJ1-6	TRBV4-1	CASSDTGGYSYNSPLHF
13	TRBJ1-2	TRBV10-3	CAIGEETNYGYTF
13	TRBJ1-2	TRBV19	CASSILTRYGYTF
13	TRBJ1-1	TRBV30	CAWSVWGGAKAFF
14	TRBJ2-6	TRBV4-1	CASSQAGGSDVLTF
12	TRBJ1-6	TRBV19	CASSVLNSPLHF
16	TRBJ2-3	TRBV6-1	CASSEGLADSTDTQYF
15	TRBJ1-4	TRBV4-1	CASSQIEGAHEKLFF
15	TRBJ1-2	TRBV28	CASSFGGGLSYGYTF
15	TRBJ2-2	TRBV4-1	CASSQGGGRTGELFF
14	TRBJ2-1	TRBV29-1	CSPYLAGAYNEQFF
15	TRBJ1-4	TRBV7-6	CASSFSSGPEGKLFF
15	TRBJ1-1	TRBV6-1	CASITAGGVGTEAFF
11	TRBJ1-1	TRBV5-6	CASSLDRVAFF
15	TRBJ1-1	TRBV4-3	CASSHKDRGNTEAFF
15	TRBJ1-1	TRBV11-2	CASSWWDRVNTEAFF
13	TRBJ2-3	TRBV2	CASSDREVNTQYF
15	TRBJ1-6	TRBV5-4	CASSLGVRGRSPLHF
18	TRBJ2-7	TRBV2	CASSPRGLAGGHTYEQYF
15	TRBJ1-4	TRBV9	CASSLGGGVNEKLFF
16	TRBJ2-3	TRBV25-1	CASSEYKAGTTDTQYF
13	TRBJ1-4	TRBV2	CASSLGDSEKLFF
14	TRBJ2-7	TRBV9	CASSVTSGFYEQYF
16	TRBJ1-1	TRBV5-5	CASSPRETGGGTEAFF
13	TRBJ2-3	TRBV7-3	CASSFRMEDTQYF
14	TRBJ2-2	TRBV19	CASRWRGNTGELFF
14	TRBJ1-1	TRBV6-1	CASRPQGAPSEAFF
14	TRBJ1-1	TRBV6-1	CASSEDRQHTEAFF
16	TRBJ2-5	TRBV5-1	CASRGLLAATQETQYF
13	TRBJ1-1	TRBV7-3	CASSLQGRDEAFF
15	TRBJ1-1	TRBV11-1	CASSSGTGPNTEAFF
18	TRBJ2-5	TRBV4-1	CASSQSISSGGAGETQYF
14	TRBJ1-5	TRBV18	CASSPPNLNQPQHF
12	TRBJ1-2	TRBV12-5	CASGLDRGGYTF
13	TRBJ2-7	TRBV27	CASKGGDSYEQYF
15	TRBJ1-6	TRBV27	CASSSGQLNNSPLHF
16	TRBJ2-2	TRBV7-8	CASSLGQGAGTGELFF
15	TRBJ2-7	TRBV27	CASSLSGTSGKVQYF
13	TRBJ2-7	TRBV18	CASSPQGEGEQYF
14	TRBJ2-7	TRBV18	CASSLGRYSYEQYF